The rows below give T cell receptor beta chains drawn from one sample of a study of CD8+ T cells in alopecia areata. The protocol was immunoSEQ multiplex PCR, while the TCRdb copy is restricted to in-frame clones and leaves out a portion. The sample holds some 95,000 clones, 35% to 50% seen once. Sequencing was performed on CD4+ T cells sorted from blood. These receptors all stem from a human donor with alopecia areata. Each CDR3 is given with its conserved first and last residue. D genes are given only for firm matches. Clone size is stated in some rows and not others, as once, few, many or a class when expanded.

j_gene: TRBJ1-2
len: 15
abundance: few
d_gene: NA
v_gene: TRBV28
CDR3nt: TGTGCCAGCAGTTCCATCCCCGACAGACCCAGGGGCTACACCTTC
CDR3aa: CASSSIPDRPRGYTF

j_gene: TRBJ2-1
len: 12
abundance: NA
d_gene: NA
v_gene: TRBV30
CDR3nt: TGTGCCTGGAGTAGAAGCGGCAATGAGCAGTTCTTC
CDR3aa: CAWSRSGNEQFF

j_gene: TRBJ2-7
len: 17
abundance: many
d_gene: NA
v_gene: TRBV28
CDR3nt: TGTGCCAGCAGTTCTTCCCCCTGGAGGGCAAGCTCCTACGAGCAGTACTTC
CDR3aa: CASSSSPWRASSYEQYF

j_gene: TRBJ2-7
len: 14
abundance: NA
d_gene: TRBD1
v_gene: TRBV2
CDR3nt: TGTGCCAGCGGAGCCGGGACAGCGCCCTACGAGCAGTACTTC
CDR3aa: CASGAGTAPYEQYF

j_gene: TRBJ2-3
len: 13
abundance: NA
d_gene: TRBD2
v_gene: TRBV29-1
CDR3nt: TGCAGCGTTGTAGCGGGAGGCACAGATACGCAGTATTTT
CDR3aa: CSVVAGGTDTQYF

j_gene: TRBJ2-3
len: 14
abundance: NA
d_gene: TRBD2
v_gene: TRBV29-1
CDR3nt: TGCAGCGTCATACGGACTAGCGGCACAGATACGCAGTATTTT
CDR3aa: CSVIRTSGTDTQYF

j_gene: TRBJ1-5
len: 13
abundance: NA
d_gene: NA
v_gene: TRBV30
CDR3nt: TGTGCCTGGAGTGTGACAGACGGTCAGCCCCAGCATTTT
CDR3aa: CAWSVTDGQPQHF

j_gene: TRBJ2-1
len: 13
abundance: few
d_gene: TRBD1
v_gene: TRBV2
CDR3nt: TGTGCCGGCGGGATACAGGGGGCAAGGGAGCAGTTCTTC
CDR3aa: CAGGIQGAREQFF

j_gene: TRBJ2-1
len: 14
abundance: NA
d_gene: NA
v_gene: TRBV28
CDR3nt: TGTGCCAGCAGTTTAGGGCCCTCCTACAATGAGCAGTTCTTC
CDR3aa: CASSLGPSYNEQFF

j_gene: TRBJ2-1
len: 14
abundance: few
d_gene: TRBD2
v_gene: TRBV6-6
CDR3nt: TGTGCAGCCGGACTAGCGGGAGCCGTCAATGAGCAGTTCTTC
CDR3aa: CAAGLAGAVNEQFF

j_gene: TRBJ1-1
len: 14
abundance: NA
d_gene: TRBD1
v_gene: TRBV30
CDR3nt: TGTGCCTGGAGCCGCGGGACAGCTAACACTGAAGCTTTCTTT
CDR3aa: CAWSRGTANTEAFF